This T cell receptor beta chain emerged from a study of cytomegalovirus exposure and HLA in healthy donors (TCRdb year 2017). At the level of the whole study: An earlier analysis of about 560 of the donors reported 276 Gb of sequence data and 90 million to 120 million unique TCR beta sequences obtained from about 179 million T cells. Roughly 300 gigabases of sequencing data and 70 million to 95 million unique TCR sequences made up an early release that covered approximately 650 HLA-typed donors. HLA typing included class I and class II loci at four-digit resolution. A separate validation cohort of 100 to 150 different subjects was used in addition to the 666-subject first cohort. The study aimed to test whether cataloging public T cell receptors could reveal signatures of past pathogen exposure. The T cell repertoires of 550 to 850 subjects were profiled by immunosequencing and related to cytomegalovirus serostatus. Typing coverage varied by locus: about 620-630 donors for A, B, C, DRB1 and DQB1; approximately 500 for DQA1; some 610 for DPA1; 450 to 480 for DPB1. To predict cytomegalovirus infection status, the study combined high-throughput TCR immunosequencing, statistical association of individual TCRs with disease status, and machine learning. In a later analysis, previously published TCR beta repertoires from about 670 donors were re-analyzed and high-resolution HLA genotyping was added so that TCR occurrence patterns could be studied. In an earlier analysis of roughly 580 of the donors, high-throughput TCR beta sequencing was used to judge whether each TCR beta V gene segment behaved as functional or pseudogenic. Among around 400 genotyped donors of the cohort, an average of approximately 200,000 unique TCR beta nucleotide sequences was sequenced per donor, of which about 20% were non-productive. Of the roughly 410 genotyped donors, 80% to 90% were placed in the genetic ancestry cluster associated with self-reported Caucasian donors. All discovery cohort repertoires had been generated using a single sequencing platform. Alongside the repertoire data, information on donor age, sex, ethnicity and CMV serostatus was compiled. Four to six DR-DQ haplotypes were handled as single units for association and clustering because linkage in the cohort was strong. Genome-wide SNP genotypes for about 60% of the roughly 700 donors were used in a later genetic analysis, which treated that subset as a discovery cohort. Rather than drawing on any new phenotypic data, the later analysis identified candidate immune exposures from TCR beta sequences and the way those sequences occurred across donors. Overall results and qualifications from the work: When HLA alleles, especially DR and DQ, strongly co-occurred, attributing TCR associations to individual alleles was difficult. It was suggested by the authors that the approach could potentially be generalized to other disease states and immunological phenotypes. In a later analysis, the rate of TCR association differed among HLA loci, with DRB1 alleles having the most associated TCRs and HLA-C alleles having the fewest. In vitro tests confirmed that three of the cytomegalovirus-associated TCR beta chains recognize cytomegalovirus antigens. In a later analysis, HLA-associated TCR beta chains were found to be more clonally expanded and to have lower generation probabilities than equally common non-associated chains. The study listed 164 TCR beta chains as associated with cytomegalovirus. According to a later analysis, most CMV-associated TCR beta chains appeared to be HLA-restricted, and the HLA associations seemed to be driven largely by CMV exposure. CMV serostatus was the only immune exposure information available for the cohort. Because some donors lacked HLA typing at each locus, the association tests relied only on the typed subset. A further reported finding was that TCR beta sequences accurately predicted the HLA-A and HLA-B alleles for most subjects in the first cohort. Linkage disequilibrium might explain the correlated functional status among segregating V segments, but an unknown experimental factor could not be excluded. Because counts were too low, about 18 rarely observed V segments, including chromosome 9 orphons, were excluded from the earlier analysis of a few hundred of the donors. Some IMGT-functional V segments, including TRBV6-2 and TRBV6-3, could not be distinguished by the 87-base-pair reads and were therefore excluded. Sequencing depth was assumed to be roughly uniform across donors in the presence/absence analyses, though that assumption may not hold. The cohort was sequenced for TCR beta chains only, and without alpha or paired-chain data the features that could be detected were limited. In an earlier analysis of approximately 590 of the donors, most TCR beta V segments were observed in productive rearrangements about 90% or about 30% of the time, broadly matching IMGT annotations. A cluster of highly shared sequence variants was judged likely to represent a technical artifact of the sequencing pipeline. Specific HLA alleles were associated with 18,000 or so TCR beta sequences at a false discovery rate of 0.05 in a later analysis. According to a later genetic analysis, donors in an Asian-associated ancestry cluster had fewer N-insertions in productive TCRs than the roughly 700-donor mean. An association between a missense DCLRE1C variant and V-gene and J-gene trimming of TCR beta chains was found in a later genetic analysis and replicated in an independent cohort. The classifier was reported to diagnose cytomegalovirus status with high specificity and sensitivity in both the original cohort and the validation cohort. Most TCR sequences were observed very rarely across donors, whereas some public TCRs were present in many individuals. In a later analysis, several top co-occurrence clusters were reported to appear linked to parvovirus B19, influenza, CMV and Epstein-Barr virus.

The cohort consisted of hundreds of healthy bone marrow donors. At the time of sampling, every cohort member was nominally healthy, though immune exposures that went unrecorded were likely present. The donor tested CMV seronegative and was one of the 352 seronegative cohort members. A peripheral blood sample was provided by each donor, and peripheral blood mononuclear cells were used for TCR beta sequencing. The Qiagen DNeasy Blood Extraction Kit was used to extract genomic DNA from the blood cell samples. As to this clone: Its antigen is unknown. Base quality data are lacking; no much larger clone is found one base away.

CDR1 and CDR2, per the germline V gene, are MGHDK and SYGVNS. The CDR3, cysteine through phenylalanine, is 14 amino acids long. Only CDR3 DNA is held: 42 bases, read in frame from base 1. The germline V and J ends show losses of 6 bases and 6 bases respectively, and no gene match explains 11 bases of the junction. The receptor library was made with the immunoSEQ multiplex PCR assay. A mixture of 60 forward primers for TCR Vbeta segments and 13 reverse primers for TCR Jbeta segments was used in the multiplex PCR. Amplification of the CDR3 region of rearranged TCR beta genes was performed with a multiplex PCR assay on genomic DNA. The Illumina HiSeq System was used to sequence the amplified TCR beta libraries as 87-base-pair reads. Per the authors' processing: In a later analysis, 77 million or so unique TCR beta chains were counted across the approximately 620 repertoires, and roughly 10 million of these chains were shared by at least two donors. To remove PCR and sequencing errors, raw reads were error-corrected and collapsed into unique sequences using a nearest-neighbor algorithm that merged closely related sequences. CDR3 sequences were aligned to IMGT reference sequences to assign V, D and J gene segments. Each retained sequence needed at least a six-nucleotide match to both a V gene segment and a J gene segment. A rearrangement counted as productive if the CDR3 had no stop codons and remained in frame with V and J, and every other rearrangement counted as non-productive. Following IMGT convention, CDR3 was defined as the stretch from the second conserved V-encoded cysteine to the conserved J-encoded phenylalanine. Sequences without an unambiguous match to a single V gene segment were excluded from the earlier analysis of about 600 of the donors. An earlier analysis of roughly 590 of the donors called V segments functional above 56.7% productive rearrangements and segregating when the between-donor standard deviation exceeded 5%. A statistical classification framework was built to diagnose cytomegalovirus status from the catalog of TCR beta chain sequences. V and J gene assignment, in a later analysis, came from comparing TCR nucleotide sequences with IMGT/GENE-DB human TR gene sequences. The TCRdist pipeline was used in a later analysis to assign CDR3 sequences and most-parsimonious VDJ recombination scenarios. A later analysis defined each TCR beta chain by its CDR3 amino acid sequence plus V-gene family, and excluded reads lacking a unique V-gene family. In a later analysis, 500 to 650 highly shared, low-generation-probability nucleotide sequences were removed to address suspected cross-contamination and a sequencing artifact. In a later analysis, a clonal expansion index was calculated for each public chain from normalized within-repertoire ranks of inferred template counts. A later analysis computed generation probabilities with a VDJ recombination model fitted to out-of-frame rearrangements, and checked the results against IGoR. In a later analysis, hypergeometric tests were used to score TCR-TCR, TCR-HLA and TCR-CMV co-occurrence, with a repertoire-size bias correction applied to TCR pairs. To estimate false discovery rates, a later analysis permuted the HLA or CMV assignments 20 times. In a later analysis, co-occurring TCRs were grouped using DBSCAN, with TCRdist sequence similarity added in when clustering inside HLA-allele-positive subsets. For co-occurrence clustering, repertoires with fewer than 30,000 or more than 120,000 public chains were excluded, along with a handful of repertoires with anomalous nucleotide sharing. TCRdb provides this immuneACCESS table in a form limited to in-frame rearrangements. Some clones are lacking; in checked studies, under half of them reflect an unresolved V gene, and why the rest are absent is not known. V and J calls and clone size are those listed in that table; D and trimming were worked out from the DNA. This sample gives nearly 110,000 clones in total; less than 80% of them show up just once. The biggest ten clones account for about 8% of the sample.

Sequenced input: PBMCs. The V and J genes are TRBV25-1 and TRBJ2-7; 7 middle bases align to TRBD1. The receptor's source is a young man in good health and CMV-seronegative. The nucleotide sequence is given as TGTGCCAGCAGCATAGGGGGCGCCCCTTGCGAGCAGTACTTC. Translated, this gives CASSIGGAPCEQYF.